The present T cell receptor (beta chain) was sequenced within a study of blood T cell repertoires in COVID-19. As for the study in general: T cells, B-cell-depleted T cells, or PBMCs provided the cDNA or gDNA that served as material.

Original handling: Amplified reference gene primers provided the basis for estimating nucleated cell counts. Measured with immunoSEQ multiplex PCR; TCRdb has only the in-frame clones, and not every one. V and J calls and clone size come straight from that table; D and trimming were deduced from the DNA. Of around 6,400 clones listed, approximately 82% are singletons. Germline trimming cut 4 bases from V and 4 bases from J; bases unmatched to any gene: 4. The germline V gene encodes CDR1 SGHRS and CDR2 YFSETQ. The CDR3 loop spans 15 amino acids. This clonotype originated in a human donor with active COVID-19. The donor label of this sample is uncertain. Material for sequencing was peripheral blood. The chain carries TRBV5-1 and TRBJ1-3; TRBD1 matches at 11 bases. The chain's CDR3 is CASSTGTGGGNTIYF. The CDR3 nucleotides are TGCGCCAGCAGCACCGGGACAGGGGGAGGAAACACCATATATTTT.